This T cell receptor beta chain was sequenced during a study of control samples from healthy donors and cancer patients. Repertoires were generated with immunoSEQ multiplex PCR, while TCRdb's copy carries only in-frame clones and drops some. The sample lists 100,000 to 150,000 clones, around 90% occurring once. Sequencing used blood. This receptor was identified in a man aged 35 to 55 in good health.

CDR3 DNA sequence: TGTGCCAGCTCAACACGAACAATGAGCAGTTCCCCGGGAGTGGAGCAGTTCTTC. Its protein is CASSTRTMSSSPGVEQFF. V usage is TRBV18 and J usage is TRBJ2-1; a weak D match, TRBD2 (6 bases). Trimming removed 5 bases at V and 10 bases at J, with 30 bases between. The CDR3 sequence is 18 residues long. The germline gives CDR1 KGHSH, CDR2 LQKENI.